This T cell receptor (beta chain) was identified during a study of early T cells in non-severe SARS-CoV-2 infection. Study-level background: Unsorted whole blood bulk RNA was sequenced, with unpaired chains. Study-wide points: Matching against VDJdb likely underestimated virus-specific expansions, favoring anti-spike CD8.

In regard to this clonotype: Its antigen remains unidentified.

Germline lookup yields CDR1 MDHEN and CDR2 SYDVKM. V was clipped by 6 bases and J by 2 bases, with 14 bases between them. This CDR3 is 14 amino acids long. Unique molecular identifiers (one per individual cDNA molecule) were attached. A single record per CDR3 protein comes from TCRdb applying MiXCR to the 5' RACE reads. The sample has 55,000 to 80,000 distinct CDR3 sequences; around 10% are singletons. This clonotype was sampled from an adult who was a healthcare worker with PCR-confirmed SARS-CoV-2 infection or an uninfected control (not recorded which). This chain uses TRBV28 with TRBJ2-7; TRBD1 is a possible D gene (6 bases). Sample: whole blood. CDR3 amino acids: CASSRQQGTYEQYF. CDR3 DNA sequence: TGTGCCAGCAGCCGCCAACAGGGTACCTACGAGCAGTACTTC.